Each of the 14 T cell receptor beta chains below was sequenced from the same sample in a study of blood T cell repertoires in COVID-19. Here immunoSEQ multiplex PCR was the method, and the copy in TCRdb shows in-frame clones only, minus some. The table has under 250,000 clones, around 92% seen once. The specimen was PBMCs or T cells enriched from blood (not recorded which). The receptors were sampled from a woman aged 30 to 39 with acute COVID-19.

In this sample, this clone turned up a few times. CDR3 nucleotides: TGCAGCGTAGACCTGGAGCCCTCTAACTATGGCTACACCTTC. Translation: CSVDLEPSNYGYTF. The chain is built from TRBV29-1 and TRBJ1-2, with D unresolved. The CDR3 consists of 14 residues. The V gene lost 6 bases and the J gene lost 0 bases, with 14 bases spanning the gap. Germline CDR1 and CDR2: SQVTM and ANQGSEA. The full variable domain, in which reference TRBV29-1 and TRBJ1-2 provide the parts outside the CDR3, is SAVISQKPSRDICQRGTSLTIQCQVDSQVTMMFWYRQQPGQSLTLIATANQGSEATYESGFVIDKFPISRPNLTFSTLTVSNMSPEDSSIYLCSVDLEPSNYGYTFGSGTRLTVV.

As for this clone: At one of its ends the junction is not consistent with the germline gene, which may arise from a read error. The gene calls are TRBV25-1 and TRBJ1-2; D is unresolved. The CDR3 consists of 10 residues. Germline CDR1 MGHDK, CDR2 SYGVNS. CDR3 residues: CASSLFGLHF. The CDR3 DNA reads TGTGCCAGCAGTTTATTCGGACTTCACTTC.

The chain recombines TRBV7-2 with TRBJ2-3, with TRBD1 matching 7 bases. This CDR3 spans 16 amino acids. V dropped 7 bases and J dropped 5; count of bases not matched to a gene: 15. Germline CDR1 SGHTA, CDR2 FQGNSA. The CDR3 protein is CASNLPPGQRIDTQYF. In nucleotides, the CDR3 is TGTGCCAGCAACCTTCCCCCGGGACAGCGGATAGATACGCAGTATTTT.

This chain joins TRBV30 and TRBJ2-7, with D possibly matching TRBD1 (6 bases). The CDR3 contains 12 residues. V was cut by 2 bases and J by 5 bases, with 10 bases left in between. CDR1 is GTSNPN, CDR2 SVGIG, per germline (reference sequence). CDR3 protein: CAWSWGQNEQYF. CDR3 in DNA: TGTGCCTGGAGTTGGGGGCAGAACGAGCAGTACTTC.

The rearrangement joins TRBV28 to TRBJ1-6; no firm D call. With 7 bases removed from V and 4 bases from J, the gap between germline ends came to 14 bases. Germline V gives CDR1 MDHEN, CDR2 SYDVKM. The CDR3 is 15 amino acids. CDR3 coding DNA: TGTGCCAGCATCCCTTGGGCAGGTTATAATTCACCCCTCCACTTT. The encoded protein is CASIPWAGYNSPLHF.

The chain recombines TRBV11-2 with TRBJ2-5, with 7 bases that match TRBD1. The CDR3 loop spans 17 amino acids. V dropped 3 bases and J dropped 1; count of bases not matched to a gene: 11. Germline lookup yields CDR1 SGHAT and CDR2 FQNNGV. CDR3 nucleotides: TGTGCCAGCAGCTTTAGCCCGGGACAGCGACCCCAAGAGACCCAGTACTTC. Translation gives CASSFSPGQRPQETQYF. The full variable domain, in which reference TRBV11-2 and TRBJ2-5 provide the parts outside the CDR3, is EAGVAQSPRYKIIEKRQSVAFWCNPISGHATLYWYQQILGQGPKLLIQFQNNGVVDDSQLPKDRFSAERLKGVDSTLKIQPAKLEDSAVYLCASSFSPGQRPQETQYFGPGTRLLVL.

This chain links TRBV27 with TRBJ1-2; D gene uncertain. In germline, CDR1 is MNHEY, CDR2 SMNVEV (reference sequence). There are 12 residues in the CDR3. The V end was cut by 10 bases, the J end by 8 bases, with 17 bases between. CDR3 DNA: TGTGCCACGCATTTCGGGGAGGAAGGCTACACCTTC. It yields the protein CATHFGEEGYTF.

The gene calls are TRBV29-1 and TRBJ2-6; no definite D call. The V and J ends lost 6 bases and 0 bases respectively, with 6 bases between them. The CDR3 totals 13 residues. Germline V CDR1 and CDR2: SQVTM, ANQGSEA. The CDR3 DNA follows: TGCAGCGTCTCTAGCTCTGGGGCCAACGTCCTGACTTTC. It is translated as CSVSSSGANVLTF. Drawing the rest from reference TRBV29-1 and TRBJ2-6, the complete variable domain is SAVISQKPSRDICQRGTSLTIQCQVDSQVTMMFWYRQQPGQSLTLIATANQGSEATYESGFVIDKFPISRPNLTFSTLTVSNMSPEDSSIYLCSVSSSGANVLTFGAGSRLTVL.

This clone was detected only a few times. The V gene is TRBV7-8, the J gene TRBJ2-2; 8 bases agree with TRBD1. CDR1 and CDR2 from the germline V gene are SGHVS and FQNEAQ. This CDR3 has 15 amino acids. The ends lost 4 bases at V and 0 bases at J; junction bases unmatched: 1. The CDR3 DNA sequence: TGTGCCAGCAGCTGGGGACAGGCGAACACCGGGGAGCTGTTTTTT. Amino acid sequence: CASSWGQANTGELFF.

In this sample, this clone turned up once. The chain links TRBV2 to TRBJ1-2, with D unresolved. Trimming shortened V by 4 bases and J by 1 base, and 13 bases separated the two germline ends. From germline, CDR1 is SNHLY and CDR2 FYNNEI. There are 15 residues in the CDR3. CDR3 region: CASSVRRILNYGYTF. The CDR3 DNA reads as TGTGCCAGCAGTGTACGGAGGATACTTAACTATGGCTACACCTTC.

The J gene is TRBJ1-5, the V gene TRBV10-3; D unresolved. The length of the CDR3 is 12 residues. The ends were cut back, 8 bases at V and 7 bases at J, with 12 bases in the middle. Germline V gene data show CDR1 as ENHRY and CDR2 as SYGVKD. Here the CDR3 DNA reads TGTGCCATCGGCGTATCGGGGCAGCCCCAGCATTTT. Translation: CAIGVSGQPQHF.

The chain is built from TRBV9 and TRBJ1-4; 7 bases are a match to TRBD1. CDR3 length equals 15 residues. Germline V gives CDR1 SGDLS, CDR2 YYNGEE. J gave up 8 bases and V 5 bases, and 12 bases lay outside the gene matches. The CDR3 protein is CASSSREGGREKLFF. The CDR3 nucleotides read TGTGCCAGCAGTTCAAGGGAAGGGGGCAGGGAAAAACTGTTTTTT.

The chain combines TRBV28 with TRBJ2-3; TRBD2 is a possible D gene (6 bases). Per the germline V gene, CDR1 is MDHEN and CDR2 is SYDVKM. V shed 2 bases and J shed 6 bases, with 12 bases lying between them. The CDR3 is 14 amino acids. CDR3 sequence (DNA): TGTGCCAGCAGTTTACCCACTGGGAGGGATACGCAGTATTTT. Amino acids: CASSLPTGRDTQYF. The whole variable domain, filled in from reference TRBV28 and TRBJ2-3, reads DVKVTQSSRYLVKRTGEKVFLECVQDMDHENMFWYRQDPGLGLRLIYFSYDVKMKEKGDIPEGYSVSREKKERFSLILESASTNQTSMYLCASSLPTGRDTQYFGPGTRLTVL.

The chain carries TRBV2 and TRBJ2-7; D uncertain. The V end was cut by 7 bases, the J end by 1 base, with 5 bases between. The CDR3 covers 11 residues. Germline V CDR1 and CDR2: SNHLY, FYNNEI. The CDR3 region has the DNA TGTGCCAGCACGAGTTCCTACGAGCAGTACTTC. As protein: CASTSSYEQYF. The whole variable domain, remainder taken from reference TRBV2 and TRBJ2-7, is EPEVTQTPSHQVTQMGQEVILRCVPISNHLYFYWYRQILGQKVEFLVSFYNNEISEKSEIFDDQFSVERPDGSNFTLKIRSTKLEDSAMYFCASTSSYEQYFGPGTRLTVT.